The rows below give T cell receptor beta chains drawn from one sample of a study of blood T cell repertoires in COVID-19. Clones were sequenced by immunoSEQ multiplex PCR, and TCRdb holds only the in-frame ones, with some missing. The sample gives a few hundred thousand clones, roughly 89% of which show up once; about 14% is in the top ten. Source material: PBMCs or T cells enriched from blood (not recorded which). These TCRs come from a man aged 30 to 45 who had been exposed to COVID-19. Each CDR3 is given with its conserved first and last residue. A D gene is named only where the DNA matches it firmly. Expanded clones get a size class; other rows say once, few or many, or leave the size out.

J gene	D gene	CDR3 length	clone size	V gene	CDR3 DNA	CDR3 protein
TRBJ1-6	.	15	.	TRBV6-6	TGTGCCAGCAGTTACGGGGTGGAGGGAAATTCACCCCTCCACTTT	CASSYGVEGNSPLHF
TRBJ1-6	TRBD1	17	.	TRBV10-3	TGTGCCATCAGTGAGTCTTTAAGAGGACAGGAGGATTCACCCCTCCACTTT	CAISESLRGQEDSPLHF
TRBJ1-2	.	14	once	TRBV15	TGTGCCACCAGCGAACCGACACCTAACTATGGCTACACCTTC	CATSEPTPNYGYTF
TRBJ1-1	TRBD1	15	.	TRBV7-9	TGTGCCAGCTCTCAGGGGGGCAGGGCTAACACTGAAGCTTTCTTT	CASSQGGRANTEAFF
TRBJ2-3	TRBD2	15	.	TRBV9	TGTGCCAGCAGCGTTCGCGGGGGGCGCACAGATACGCAGTATTTT	CASSVRGGRTDTQYF
TRBJ1-5	.	12	.	TRBV19	TGTGCCAGTAGTGTCCCCCGGGGACCCCAGCATTTT	CASSVPRGPQHF
TRBJ1-1	.	13	.	TRBV5-1	TGCGCCAGCAGCGTGACAGTGAACACTGAAGCTTTCTTT	CASSVTVNTEAFF
TRBJ2-7	TRBD2	14	.	TRBV3-1/TRBV3-2	TGTGCCAGCAGCCAAGAATCGGGGGGGCGAGAGCAGTACTTC	CASSQESGGREQYF
TRBJ2-2	.	18	once	TRBV4-1	TGCGCCAGCAGCCAAGCTGGCGGTATCGACAGTTCAGTCGGGGAGCTGTTTTTT	CASSQAGGIDSSVGELFF
TRBJ2-3	.	16	.	TRBV7-3	TGTGCCAGCAGCTCGGGCGGGGGCCCCTCCACGGATACGCAGTATTTT	CASSSGGGPSTDTQYF
TRBJ2-7	.	17	.	TRBV7-9	TGTGCCAGCAGCTTTTCGGCCTTGGAGGGGTCTAACTACGAGCAGTACTTC	CASSFSALEGSNYEQYF
TRBJ1-2	TRBD1	14	.	TRBV10-3	TGTGCCATTAACCCGGGACAGGGCCCGGAGGGCTACACCTTC	CAINPGQGPEGYTF
TRBJ2-7	TRBD1	14	.	TRBV4-1	TGCGCCAGCAGCCTTGAGGGGGCTCGCTACGAGCAGTACTTC	CASSLEGARYEQYF
TRBJ2-7	TRBD2	13	.	TRBV10-1	TGCGCCAGCAGTGGGCTAGCGGGGGACGAGCAGTACTTC	CASSGLAGDEQYF
TRBJ1-1	.	12	.	TRBV12-3/TRBV12-4	TGTGCCAGCAGTATCCAACAGGGTATAGCTTTCTTT	CASSIQQGIAFF
TRBJ1-2	TRBD1	13	.	TRBV13	TGTGCCAGCAGCCCCGGACAGGGGTATGGCTACACCTTC	CASSPGQGYGYTF
TRBJ2-5	.	11	once	TRBV29-1	TGCAGCGTGTACAACCAAGAGACCCAGTACTTC	CSVYNQETQYF
TRBJ2-7	.	14	.	TRBV18	TGTGCCAGCTCACCCACGGCTAGCTCCTACGAGCAGTACTTC	CASSPTASSYEQYF
TRBJ1-2	.	15	.	TRBV30	TGTGCCTGGAGTTTAACCCGAGGGGGGGTCTATGGCTACACCTTC	CAWSLTRGGVYGYTF
TRBJ2-5	.	14	few	TRBV5-5	TGTGCCAGCAGCTTGCTGGACACTCAAGAGACCCAGTACTTC	CASSLLDTQETQYF
TRBJ1-2	.	16	.	TRBV4-1	TGCGCCAGCAGCCAAGGCAAGCTGGGAGCTAACTATGGCTACACCTTC	CASSQGKLGANYGYTF
TRBJ2-1	TRBD2	15	.	TRBV14	TGTGCCAGCAGCCGGGGACGGGGGGGATCTAATGAGCAGTTCTTC	CASSRGRGGSNEQFF
TRBJ2-3	TRBD2	16	.	TRBV11-2	TGTGCCAGCAGCTTAGGACTAGCGGGAGGGGCAGATACGCAGTATTTT	CASSLGLAGGADTQYF
TRBJ1-1	TRBD1	12	.	TRBV5-1	TGCGCCAGCAGCCATGGACAGGGTGGACCTTTCTTT	CASSHGQGGPFF
TRBJ2-1	.	18	once	TRBV4-3	TGCGCCAGCAGCCATGATTATTCTAGGGGTGCGGCCTACAATGAGCAGTTCTTC	CASSHDYSRGAAYNEQFF
TRBJ2-5	TRBD2	19	.	TRBV3-1/TRBV3-2	TGTGCCAGCAGCCCCTGGACTAGCGGGGGGCCCGGACAGACAGAGACCCAGTACTTC	CASSPWTSGGPGQTETQYF
TRBJ1-5	.	11	.	TRBV19	TGTGCCAGTAGTACAGATCAGCCCCAGCATTTT	CASSTDQPQHF
TRBJ2-6	.	20	.	TRBV4-1	TGCGCCAGCAGCCAAGGATGGATGGCGGGGACCCGCTCTGGGGCCAACGTCCTGACTTTC	CASSQGWMAGTRSGANVLTF